These 10 T cell receptor beta chains came from one sample sequenced in a study of T cell repertoires in cytomegalovirus infection. TCRdb re-derived calls from the reads in MiXCR, one entry per CDR3 protein. This sample has some 940,000 distinct CDR3 sequences, with approximately 31% found just once. Which antigens these TCRs recognize remains unknown. Source: cultured CD8+ T cells from PBMCs, taken from culture after CMV antigen stimulation. All receptors derive from a human donor in good health (CMV status not recorded). Some clones in this sample may be carry-over from other donors' samples.

This clonotype was seen many times. The V and J genes are TRBV7-2 and TRBJ2-3; no clear D. V lost 3 bases and J 6 bases, leaving 1 base between the germline ends. The germline CDR1 and CDR2 sequences are SGHTA and FQGNSA. The CDR3 covers 10 residues. The CDR3 is CASSFDTQYF. The DNA for the CDR3 is TGTGCCAGCAGCTTCGATACGCAGTATTTT.

This clonotype appeared once. The chain recombines TRBV9 with TRBJ2-5; 7 bases match TRBD1. Losses at the gene ends were 2 bases for V and 3 bases for J; bases not matched to a gene: 10. Per the germline V gene, CDR1 is SGDLS and CDR2 is YYNGEE. This CDR3 contains 16 residues. CDR3 residues: CASSVVRQGGEETQYF. The CDR3 nucleotides are TGTGCCAGCAGCGTTGTTCGACAGGGTGGCGAAGAGACCCAGTACTTC.

This clonotype has only a few counts. V usage is TRBV7-9 and J usage is TRBJ1-2; the D gene is possibly TRBD1 (5 bases). The CDR3 is 16 amino acids. Germline values: CDR1 SEHNR, CDR2 FQNEAQ (reference sequence). The V end lost 6 bases, the J end lost 0 bases, and 17 bases lay between the germline ends. CDR3 protein: CASRIQGKGPNYGYTF. For the CDR3, the DNA is TGTGCCAGCAGGATCCAGGGTAAGGGACCTAACTATGGCTACACCTTC.

This clonotype has just a few counts. The chain carries TRBV6-1 and TRBJ2-3; 10 nucleotides line up with TRBD2. The CDR3 runs to 16 residues. Germline loops: CDR1 MNHNS, CDR2 SASEGT. V lost 4 bases and J lost 6; bases outside the gene matches: 10. The CDR3 reads CASSAQSGGAVDTQYF. The CDR3 DNA reads as TGTGCCAGCAGTGCCCAGAGCGGGGGGGCCGTGGATACGCAGTATTTT.

The rearrangement joins TRBV6-5 to TRBJ2-5, with 8 bases matching TRBD2. Germline lookup yields CDR1 MNHEY and CDR2 SVGAGI. V shed 0 bases, J shed 2 bases, and the junction held 2 bases outside the gene matches. This CDR3 is 15 amino acids long. The CDR3, as DNA: TGTGCCAGCAGTTACTCACTAGCGGTACAAGAGACCCAGTACTTC. This sequence encodes CASSYSLAVQETQYF.

This chain links TRBV19 with TRBJ2-4; 7 nucleotides match TRBD1. V dropped 6 bases and J dropped 2; count of bases not matched to a gene: 10. CDR1 and CDR2 (germline): LNHDA, SQIVND (reference sequence). The CDR3 extends over 16 amino acids. In DNA, the CDR3 is TGTGCCAGTAGCGAACCTAACAGGGGAACCAAAAACATTCAGTACTTC. Protein: CASSEPNRGTKNIQYF.

This clonotype was seen more than once but under ten times. This chain uses TRBV28 with TRBJ2-7, with D possibly TRBD1 on 5 matching bases. The V gene lost 6 bases and the J gene lost 1 base, with 10 bases spanning the gap. The CDR3 loop spans 13 amino acids. Per the germline V gene, CDR1 is MDHEN and CDR2 is SYDVKM. The CDR3 nucleotides read TGTGCCAGCAGCCACCCAGGGTCCTACGAGCAGTACGTC. This codes for CASSHPGSYEQYV.

This clonotype occurred a few times. The V and J genes are TRBV19 and TRBJ2-2; D is perhaps TRBD2 (6 bases). The CDR3 has 15 amino acids. The germline gives CDR1 LNHDA, CDR2 SQIVND (reference sequence). V lost 6 bases and J 6 bases, leaving 17 bases between the germline ends. The CDR3 DNA follows: TGTGCCAGTAGGTCGACTAGGGCCTGGGCCGGGGAGCTGTTTTTT. Translation gives CASRSTRAWAGELFF.

This clonotype was picked up a small number of times. The chain couples TRBV27 to TRBJ1-6; TRBD1 is a possible D gene (5 bases). In germline, CDR1 is MNHEY, CDR2 SMNVEV (reference sequence). CDR3 length: 16 residues. V lost 6 bases to trimming and J lost 8 bases, with 20 bases between them. The CDR3 sequence: CASSPNWDGWDSPLHF. CDR3 nucleotides: TGTGCCAGCAGCCCTAATTGGGACGGCTGGGATTCACCCCTCCACTTT.

This chain connects TRBV6-5 to TRBJ1-1; the match to TRBD1 covers 10 bases. Germline CDR1 and CDR2: MNHEY and SVGAGI. The CDR3 sequence is 19 residues long. After removal of 2 bases from V and 5 bases from J, the junction contained 17 bases not matched to a gene. For the CDR3, the DNA is TGTGCCAGCAGTTACAACCCGGGACAGGGGAGCGCGCAAGTGACTGAAGCTTTCTTT. It codes for CASSYNPGQGSAQVTEAFF.